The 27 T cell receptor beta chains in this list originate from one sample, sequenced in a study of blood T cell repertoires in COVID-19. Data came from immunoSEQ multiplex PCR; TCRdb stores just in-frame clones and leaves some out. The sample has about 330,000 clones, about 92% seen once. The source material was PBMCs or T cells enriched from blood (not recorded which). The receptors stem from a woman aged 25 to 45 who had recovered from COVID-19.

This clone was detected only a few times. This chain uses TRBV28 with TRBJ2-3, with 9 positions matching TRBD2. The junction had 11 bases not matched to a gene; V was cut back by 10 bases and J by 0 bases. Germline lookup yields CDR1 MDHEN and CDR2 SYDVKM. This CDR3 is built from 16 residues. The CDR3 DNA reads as TGTGCCACGAAGGTCTCGAGCGGGGGGAGCACAGATACGCAGTATTTT. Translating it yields CATKVSSGGSTDTQYF.

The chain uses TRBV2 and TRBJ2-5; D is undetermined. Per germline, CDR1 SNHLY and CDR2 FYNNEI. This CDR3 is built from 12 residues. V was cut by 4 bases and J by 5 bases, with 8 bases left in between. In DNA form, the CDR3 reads TGTGCCAGCAGTGGGTCAGGTGAGACCCAGTACTTC. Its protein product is CASSGSGETQYF.

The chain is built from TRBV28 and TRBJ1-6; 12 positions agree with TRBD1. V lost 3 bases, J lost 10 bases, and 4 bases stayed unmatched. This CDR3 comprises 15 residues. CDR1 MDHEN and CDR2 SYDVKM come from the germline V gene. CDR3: CASSFSGTGGSPLHF. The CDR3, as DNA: TGTGCCAGCAGTTTCTCCGGGACAGGGGGCTCACCCCTCCACTTT.

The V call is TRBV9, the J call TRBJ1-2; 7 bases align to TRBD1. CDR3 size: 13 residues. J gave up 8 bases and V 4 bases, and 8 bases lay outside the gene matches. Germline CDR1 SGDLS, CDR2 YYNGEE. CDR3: CASSYGTASGYTF. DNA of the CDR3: TGTGCCAGCAGCTACGGGACAGCGAGCGGCTACACCTTC.

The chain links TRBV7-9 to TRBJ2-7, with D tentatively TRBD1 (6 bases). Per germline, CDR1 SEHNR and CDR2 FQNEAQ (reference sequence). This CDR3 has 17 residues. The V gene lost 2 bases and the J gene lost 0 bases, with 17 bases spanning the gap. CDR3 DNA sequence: TGTGCCAGCAGCTTATCCGGCTCCCCCAGGGGCTCCTACGAGCAGTACTTC. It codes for CASSLSGSPRGSYEQYF.

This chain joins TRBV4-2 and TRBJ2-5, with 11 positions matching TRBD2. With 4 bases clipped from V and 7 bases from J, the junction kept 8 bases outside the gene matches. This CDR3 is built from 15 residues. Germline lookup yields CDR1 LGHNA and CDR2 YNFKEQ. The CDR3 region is CASSPRTSGPRTQYF. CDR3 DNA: TGTGCCAGCAGCCCGAGGACTAGCGGGCCTCGGACCCAGTACTTC.

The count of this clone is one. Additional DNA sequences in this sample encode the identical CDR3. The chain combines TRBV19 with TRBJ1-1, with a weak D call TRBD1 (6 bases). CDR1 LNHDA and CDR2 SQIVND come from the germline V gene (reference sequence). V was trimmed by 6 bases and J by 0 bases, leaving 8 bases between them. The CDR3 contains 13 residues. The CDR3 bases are TGTGCCAGTAGCCAGGGGATGAACACTGAAGCTTTCTTT. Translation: CASSQGMNTEAFF.

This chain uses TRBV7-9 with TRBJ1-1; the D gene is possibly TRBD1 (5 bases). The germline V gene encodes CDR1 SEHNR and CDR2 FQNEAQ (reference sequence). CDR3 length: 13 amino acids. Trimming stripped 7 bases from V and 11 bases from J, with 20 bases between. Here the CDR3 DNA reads TGTGCCAGCACCCCTTACCGGCACCACAGGGCTTTCTTT. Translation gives CASTPYRHHRAFF.

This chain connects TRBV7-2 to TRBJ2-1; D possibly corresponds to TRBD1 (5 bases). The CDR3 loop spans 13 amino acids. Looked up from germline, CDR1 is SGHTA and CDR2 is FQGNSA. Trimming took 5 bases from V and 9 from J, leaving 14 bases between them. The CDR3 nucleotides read TGTGCCAGCAGCCCTCAGGGTGGAAGTGAGCAGTTCTTC. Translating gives CASSPQGGSEQFF.

CDR3 sequence reads: CATTRLGYGYTF. As DNA, the CDR3 is TGTGCCACCACAAGACTTGGGTATGGCTACACCTTC. This sequence joins TRBV19 and TRBJ1-2; D remains unclear. Germline V lookup: CDR1 LNHDA, CDR2 SQIVND (reference sequence). Trimming shortened V by 10 bases and J by 5 bases, and 14 bases separated the two germline ends. This CDR3 contains 12 residues.

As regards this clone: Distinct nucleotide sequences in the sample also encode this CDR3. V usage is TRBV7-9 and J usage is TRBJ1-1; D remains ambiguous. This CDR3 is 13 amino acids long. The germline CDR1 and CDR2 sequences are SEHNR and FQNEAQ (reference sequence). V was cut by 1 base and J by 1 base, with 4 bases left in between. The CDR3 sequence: CASSLGQNTEAFF. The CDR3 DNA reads TGTGCCAGCAGCTTAGGACAGAACACTGAAGCTTTCTTT. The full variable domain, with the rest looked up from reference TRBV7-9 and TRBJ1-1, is DTGVSQNPRHKITKRGQNVTFRCDPISEHNRLYWYRQTLGQGPEFLTYFQNEAQLEKSRLLSDRFSAERPKGSFSTLEIQRTEQGDSAMYLCASSLGQNTEAFFGQGTRLTVV.

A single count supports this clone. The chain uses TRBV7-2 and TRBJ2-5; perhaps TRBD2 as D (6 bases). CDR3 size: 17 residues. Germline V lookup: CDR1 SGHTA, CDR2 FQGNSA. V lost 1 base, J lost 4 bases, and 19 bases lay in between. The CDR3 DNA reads TGTGCCAGCAGCTTAGAGCGGTTGGGGGGAAAGCGAGAGACCCAGTACTTC. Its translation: CASSLERLGGKRETQYF. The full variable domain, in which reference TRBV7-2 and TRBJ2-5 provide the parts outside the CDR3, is GAGVSQSPSNKVTEKGKDVELRCDPISGHTALYWYRQSLGQGLEFLIYFQGNSAPDKSGLPSDRFSAERTGGSVSTLTIQRTQQEDSAVYLCASSLERLGGKRETQYFGPGTRLLVL.

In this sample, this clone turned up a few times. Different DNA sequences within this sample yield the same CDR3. CDR3 sequence (DNA): TGTGCCAGCAGCTTGAGCTCCTACGAGCAGTACTTC. Its protein product is CASSLSSYEQYF. The rearrangement links TRBV7-2 to TRBJ2-7; D unresolved. The germline gives CDR1 SGHTA, CDR2 FQGNSA. The CDR3 length is 12 residues. V was trimmed by 3 bases and J by 0 bases, leaving 3 bases between them.

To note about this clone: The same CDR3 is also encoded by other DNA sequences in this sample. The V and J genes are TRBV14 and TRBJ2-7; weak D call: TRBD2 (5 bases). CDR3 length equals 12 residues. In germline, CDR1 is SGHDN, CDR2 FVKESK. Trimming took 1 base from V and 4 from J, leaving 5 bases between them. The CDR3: CASSQGGYEQYF. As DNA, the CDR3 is TGTGCCAGCAGCCAAGGAGGGTACGAGCAGTACTTC.

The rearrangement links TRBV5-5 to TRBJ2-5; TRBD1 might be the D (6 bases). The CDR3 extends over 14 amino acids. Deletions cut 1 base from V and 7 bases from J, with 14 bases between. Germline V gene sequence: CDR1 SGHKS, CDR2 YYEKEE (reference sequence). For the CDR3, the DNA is TGTGCCAGCAGCTTGTCAGGGGTCGTGGGGACCCAGTACTTC. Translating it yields CASSLSGVVGTQYF.

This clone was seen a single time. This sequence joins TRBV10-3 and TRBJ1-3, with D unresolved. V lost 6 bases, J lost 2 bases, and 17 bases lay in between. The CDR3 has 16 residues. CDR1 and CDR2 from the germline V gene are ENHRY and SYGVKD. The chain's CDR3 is CAISGSGVTAGNTIYF. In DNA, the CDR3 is TGTGCCATCAGCGGGTCCGGAGTGACGGCTGGAAACACCATATATTTT.

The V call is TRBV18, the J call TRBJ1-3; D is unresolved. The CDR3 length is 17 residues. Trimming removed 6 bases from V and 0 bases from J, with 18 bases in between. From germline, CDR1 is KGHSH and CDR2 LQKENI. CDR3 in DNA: TGTGCCAGCTCGCCGACCGAGTCGAGGTCCTCTGGAAACACCATATATTTT. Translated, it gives CASSPTESRSSGNTIYF.

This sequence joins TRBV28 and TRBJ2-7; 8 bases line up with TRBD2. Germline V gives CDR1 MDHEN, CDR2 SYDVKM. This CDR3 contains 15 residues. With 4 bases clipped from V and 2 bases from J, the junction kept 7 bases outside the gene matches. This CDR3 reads CASSSPGGAPYEQYF. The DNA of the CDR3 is TGTGCCAGCAGTTCCCCGGGGGGGGCCCCCTACGAGCAGTACTTC.

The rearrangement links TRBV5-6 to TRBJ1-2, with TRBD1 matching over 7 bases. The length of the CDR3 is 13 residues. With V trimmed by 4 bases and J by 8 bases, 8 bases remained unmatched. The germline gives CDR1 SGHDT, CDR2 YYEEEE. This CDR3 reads CASSQTGIKGYTF. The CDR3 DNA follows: TGTGCCAGCAGCCAGACAGGGATTAAGGGCTACACCTTC.

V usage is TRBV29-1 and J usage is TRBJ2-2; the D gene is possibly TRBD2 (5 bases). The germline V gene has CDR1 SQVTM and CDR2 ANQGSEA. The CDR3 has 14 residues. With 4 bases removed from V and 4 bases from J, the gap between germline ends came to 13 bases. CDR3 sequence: CSVGRHPSTGELFF. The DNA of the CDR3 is TGCAGCGTTGGGAGGCATCCCTCCACCGGGGAGCTGTTTTTT.

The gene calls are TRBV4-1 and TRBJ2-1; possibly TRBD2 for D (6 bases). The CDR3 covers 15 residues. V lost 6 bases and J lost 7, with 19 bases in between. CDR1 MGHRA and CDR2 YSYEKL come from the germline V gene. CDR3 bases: TGCGCCAGCAGTCCGGGGCCGGGAGCGCCGAATGAGCAGTTCTTC. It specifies CASSPGPGAPNEQFF.

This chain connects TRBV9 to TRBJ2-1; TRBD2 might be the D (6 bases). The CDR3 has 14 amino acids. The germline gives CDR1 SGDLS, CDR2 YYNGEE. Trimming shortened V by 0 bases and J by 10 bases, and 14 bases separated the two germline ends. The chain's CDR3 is CASSVVGGRSEQFF. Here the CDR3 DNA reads TGTGCCAGCAGCGTAGTCGGGGGAAGGTCCGAGCAGTTCTTC.

The CDR3, as DNA: TGTGCCAGCCGATTCGGTCTAGCGTCAAGCTACGAGCAGTACTTC. It yields the protein CASRFGLASSYEQYF. J is TRBJ2-7 and V is TRBV28; perhaps TRBD2 as D (6 bases). CDR1 and CDR2 from the germline V gene are MDHEN and SYDVKM. The CDR3 totals 15 residues. V was cut by 8 bases and J by 3 bases, with 20 bases left in between. The full variable domain, with the rest looked up from reference TRBV28 and TRBJ2-7, is DVKVTQSSRYLVKRTGEKVFLECVQDMDHENMFWYRQDPGLGLRLIYFSYDVKMKEKGDIPEGYSVSREKKERFSLILESASTNQTSMYLCASRFGLASSYEQYFGPGTRLTVT.

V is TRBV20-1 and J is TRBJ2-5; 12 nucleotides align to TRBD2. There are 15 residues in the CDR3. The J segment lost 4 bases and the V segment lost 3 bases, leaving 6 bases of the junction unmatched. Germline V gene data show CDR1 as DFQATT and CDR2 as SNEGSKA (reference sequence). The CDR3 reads CSASRTSGTTETQYF. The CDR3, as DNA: TGCAGTGCTAGTCGGACTAGCGGGACGACAGAGACCCAGTACTTC.

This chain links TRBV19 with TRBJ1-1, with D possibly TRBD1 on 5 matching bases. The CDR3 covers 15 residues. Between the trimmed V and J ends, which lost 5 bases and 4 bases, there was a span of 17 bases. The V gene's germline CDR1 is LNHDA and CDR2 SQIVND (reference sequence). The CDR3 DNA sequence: TGTGCCAGTAGTGACCCGGGGGGTCGCGGCACTGAAGCTTTCTTT. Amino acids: CASSDPGGRGTEAFF.

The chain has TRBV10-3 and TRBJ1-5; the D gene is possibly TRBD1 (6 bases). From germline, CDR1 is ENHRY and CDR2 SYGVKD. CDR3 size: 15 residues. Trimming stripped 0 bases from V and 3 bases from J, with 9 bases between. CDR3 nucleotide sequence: TGTGCCATCAGTGAGTCTGGGGGCGCCAATCAGCCCCAGCATTTT. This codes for CAISESGGANQPQHF.

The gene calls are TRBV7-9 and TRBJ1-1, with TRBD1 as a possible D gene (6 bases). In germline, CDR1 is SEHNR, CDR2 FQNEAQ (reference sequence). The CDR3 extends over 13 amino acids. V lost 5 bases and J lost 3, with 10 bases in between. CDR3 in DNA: TGTGCCAGCAGCAGTGCAGGGGACACTGAAGCTTTCTTT. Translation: CASSSAGDTEAFF.